This TCR beta chain appears in the sequencing data of a study of cytomegalovirus exposure and HLA in healthy donors. Note on this clone: Its antigen is unknown.

Study-wide points: One cluster of highly shared sequence variants probably arose as a sequencing artifact.

This PCR relied on a set of 60 Vbeta primers and 13 Jbeta primers. Produced via immunoSEQ multiplex PCR; TCRdb's table is partial and in-frame only. The table lists around 150,000 clones, 60% to 80% of them singletons, with about 1% in the top ten. Germline-derived CDR1 and CDR2 are GTSNPN and SVGIG (reference sequence). V trimming: 5 bases; J trimming: 7 bases; junction bases outside the gene matches: 10. CDR3 size: 14 residues. The genes are TRBV30 and TRBJ1-4, with 7 bases identical to TRBD1. Sequencing was done on a sample of PBMCs. The sequence was obtained from a woman aged 50 to 65 in good health and CMV-seropositive. The CDR3 sequence is CAWASRGVGEKLFF. The CDR3 DNA reads as TGTGCCTGGGCCAGCAGGGGGGTTGGTGAAAAACTGTTTTTT.